Each of the 25 T cell receptor beta chains below was sequenced from the same sample in a study of T cell responses to AZD1222 COVID-19 vaccine. Clones were read by immunoSEQ multiplex PCR, and TCRdb kept only the in-frame ones, dropping some. This table holds under 170,000 clones, around 90% found once. The sequencing used peripheral blood, collected 28 days after the second AZD1222 dose. The receptors derive from an adult who received the AZD1222 COVID-19 vaccine.

The chain recombines TRBV12-3 or TRBV12-4 with TRBJ1-2; a weak D match, TRBD1 (5 bases). V was shortened by 4 bases and J by 4 bases, with 10 bases between the two germline ends. The CDR3 runs to 13 residues. The chain's CDR3 is CASSSSGFYGYTF. DNA of the CDR3: TGTGCCAGCAGTTCCTCAGGGTTCTATGGCTACACCTTC.

The chain carries TRBV9 and TRBJ2-1; 10 bases fit TRBD2. The CDR3 covers 16 residues. Germline V CDR1 and CDR2: SGDLS, YYNGEE. V lost 0 bases to trimming and J lost 7 bases; unmatched junction nucleotides: 7. In DNA form, the CDR3 reads TGTGCCAGCAGCGTAGTGTCTAGCGGGAGCTTTAATGAGCAGTTCTTC. Its protein product is CASSVVSSGSFNEQFF.

The chain recombines TRBV3-1 (or the pseudogene TRBV3-2) with TRBJ1-5; tentatively, D is TRBD1 (6 bases). V was pared by 0 bases and J by 16 bases, with 16 bases between. The CDR3 runs 13 residues. In germline, CDR1 is LGHDT, CDR2 YNNKEL (reference sequence). CDR3 DNA: TGTGCCAGCAGCCAAGATCGGGCAGGGGACTTCCATTTT. Translating gives CASSQDRAGDFHF.

The DNA for the CDR3 is TGTGCCAGCAGCTTAGGACAGGGAAACGAAAAACTGTTTTTT. Encoded protein: CASSLGQGNEKLFF. V and J are TRBV13 and TRBJ1-4, with D possibly TRBD1 on 6 matching bases. V lost 0 bases and J lost 8, with 10 bases in between. The length of the CDR3 is 14 residues. The V gene's germline CDR1 is PRHDT and CDR2 FYEKMQ (reference sequence). The complete variable domain, with remaining parts taken from reference TRBV13 and TRBJ1-4, reads AAGVIQSPRHLIKEKRETATLKCYPIPRHDTVYWYQQGPGQDPQFLISFYEKMQSDKGSIPDRFSAQQFSDYHSELNMSSLELGDSALYFCASSLGQGNEKLFFGSGTQLSVL.

This clone has only one observation. The rearrangement joins TRBV19 to TRBJ1-3, with D hard to call. This CDR3 is built from 12 residues. V was trimmed by 8 bases and J by 4 bases, leaving 9 bases between them. The germline V gene encodes CDR1 LNHDA and CDR2 SQIVND (reference sequence). For the CDR3, the DNA is TGTGCCAGTGACCTCGGCGGAAACACCATATATTTT. This sequence encodes CASDLGGNTIYF.

The chain recombines TRBV21-1 with TRBJ2-7; TRBD2 reflects the table's D call only, with no check against the DNA. TRBV21-1 is a pseudogene locus. CDR3 length: 13 amino acids. The CDR3 is CASRPRAFYEQYF. CDR3 coding DNA: TGTGCCAGCAGGCCTCGCGCATTCTACGAGCAGTACTTC.

The V and J genes are TRBV7-3 and TRBJ2-2; D is unresolved. The CDR3 runs 13 residues. V was trimmed by 5 bases and J by 6 bases, leaving 10 bases between them. Germline-derived CDR1 and CDR2 are SGHTA and FQGTGA. The CDR3 sequence: CASSPVLPGELFF. The DNA of the CDR3 is TGTGCCAGCAGCCCAGTCCTTCCCGGGGAGCTGTTTTTT.

This sequence joins TRBV7-2 and TRBJ1-2; D perhaps matches TRBD1 (5 bases). Germline V CDR1 and CDR2: SGHTA, FQGNSA. V was shortened by 1 base and J by 2 bases, with 5 bases between the two germline ends. CDR3 length equals 13 residues. DNA for the CDR3: TGTGCCAGCAGCTTAGGACAGAACTATGGCTACACCTTC. This gives the protein CASSLGQNYGYTF. Together with reference TRBV7-2 and TRBJ1-2, the CDR3 gives the full variable domain: GAGVSQSPSNKVTEKGKDVELRCDPISGHTALYWYRQSLGQGLEFLIYFQGNSAPDKSGLPSDRFSAERTGGSVSTLTIQRTQQEDSAVYLCASSLGQNYGYTFGSGTRLTVV.

The chain links TRBV6-5 to TRBJ2-1; D is unclear. The CDR3 length is 12 residues. Trimming shortened V by 10 bases and J by 5 bases, and 12 bases separated the two germline ends. The germline V gene has CDR1 MNHEY and CDR2 SVGAGI. CDR3 amino acids: CATGLGHNEQFF. CDR3 coding DNA: TGTGCCACGGGTTTGGGCCACAATGAGCAGTTCTTC.

The V and J genes are TRBV29-1 and TRBJ2-1; 7 nucleotides align to TRBD2. V lost 8 bases and J lost 4; bases outside the gene matches: 11. The CDR3 extends over 14 amino acids. Germline-derived CDR1 and CDR2 are SQVTM and ANQGSEA. The CDR3 DNA is TGCAGCACAAACAAGGCGGGAGCTTACAATGAGCAGTTCTTC. Amino acids: CSTNKAGAYNEQFF.

This clone was seen a single time. The chain combines TRBV19 with TRBJ1-3, with D tentatively TRBD1 (5 bases). CDR3 length: 14 amino acids. Germline CDR1 and CDR2: LNHDA and SQIVND (reference sequence). The V and J ends lost 7 bases and 2 bases respectively, with 12 bases between them. The CDR3 loop is CASKFGTAGNTIYF. CDR3 DNA: TGTGCCAGTAAGTTCGGGACGGCTGGAAACACCATATATTTT.

A single count supports this clone. J is TRBJ2-3 and V is TRBV24-1; tentative D call: TRBD2 (6 bases). V gave up 5 bases and J gave up 4 bases, with 18 bases separating them. Per germline, CDR1 KGHDR and CDR2 SFDVKD. The CDR3 extends over 16 amino acids. The CDR3 is CATSGPSGRGADTQYF. The CDR3 region has the DNA TGTGCCACCAGTGGACCTTCCGGGAGAGGGGCAGATACGCAGTATTTT.

The chain employs TRBV9 and TRBJ2-2; TRBD2 aligns across 10 bases. Germline CDR1 reads SGDLS; CDR2 reads YYNGEE. V lost 0 bases to trimming and J lost 7 bases; unmatched junction nucleotides: 9. The CDR3 covers 17 residues. The CDR3, as DNA: TGTGCCAGCAGCGTAGGAGGACTAGCGGTTTTCGGCGGGGAGCTGTTTTTT. Translated, it gives CASSVGGLAVFGGELFF.

The V call is TRBV20-1, the J call TRBJ2-1, with 9 bases identical to TRBD1. Germline V gene lookup returns CDR1 DFQATT and CDR2 SNEGSKA (reference sequence). V lost 3 bases, J lost 9 bases, and 9 bases stayed unmatched. The CDR3 is 14 residues long. In DNA, the CDR3 is TGCAGTGCTAGTCCCTTGACAGGGGGGTTTGAGCAGTTCTTC. Its translation: CSASPLTGGFEQFF.

This sequence joins TRBV7-2 and TRBJ2-3, with TRBD2 identical over 7 bases. Germline CDR1 reads SGHTA; CDR2 reads FQGNSA. The CDR3 totals 16 residues. V lost 2 bases to trimming and J lost 1 base; unmatched junction nucleotides: 6. The CDR3 bases are TGTGCCAGCAGCTTATTTGCGGGAGCGGGCACAGATACGCAGTATTTT. This codes for CASSLFAGAGTDTQYF. The full variable domain, its missing parts supplied by reference TRBV7-2 and TRBJ2-3, is GAGVSQSPSNKVTEKGKDVELRCDPISGHTALYWYRQSLGQGLEFLIYFQGNSAPDKSGLPSDRFSAERTGGSVSTLTIQRTQQEDSAVYLCASSLFAGAGTDTQYFGPGTRLTVL.

This chain connects TRBV6-5 to TRBJ1-1, with 7 bases that match TRBD1. V shed 6 bases, J shed 1 base, and the junction held 5 bases outside the gene matches. Germline V gene sequence: CDR1 MNHEY, CDR2 SVGAGI. The CDR3 has 14 amino acids. CDR3 sequence reads: CASRAGQKNTEAFF. The CDR3 DNA follows: TGTGCCAGCAGGGCGGGACAGAAGAACACTGAAGCTTTCTTT.

The V gene is TRBV10-3, the J gene TRBJ2-1; TRBD1 is a possible D gene (5 bases). Germline CDR1 is ENHRY and CDR2 is SYGVKD. The CDR3 is 17 amino acids. The V end was cut by 5 bases, the J end by 0 bases, with 17 bases between. The CDR3: CAISYRSQGGSYNEQFF. CDR3 coding DNA: TGTGCCATCAGTTACAGATCGCAGGGTGGCTCCTACAATGAGCAGTTCTTC.

V usage is TRBV3-1 (or the pseudogene TRBV3-2) and J usage is TRBJ1-5, with D unresolved. The V gene lost 0 bases and the J gene lost 15 bases, with 3 bases spanning the gap. In germline, CDR1 is LGHDT, CDR2 YNNKEL (reference sequence). The CDR3 has 9 amino acids. CDR3 region: CASSQDGHF. CDR3 nucleotides: TGTGCCAGCAGCCAAGATGGGCATTTT.

The chain recombines TRBV19 with TRBJ1-4, with 8 bases fitting TRBD1. The length of the CDR3 is 15 residues. CDR1 is LNHDA and CDR2 is SQIVND in the germline V gene (reference sequence). V lost 9 bases to trimming and J lost 0 bases; unmatched junction nucleotides: 6. This chain's CDR3 is CASNGQGTTNEKLFF. In nucleotides, the CDR3 is TGTGCCAGCAACGGACAGGGAACAACTAATGAAAAACTGTTTTTT.

The J gene is TRBJ1-2, the V gene TRBV5-3; D is possibly TRBD1 (6 bases). TRBV5-3 is identified as an open reading frame with a role that is uncertain. This CDR3 has 14 amino acids. The ends were cut back, 2 bases at V and 8 bases at J, with 16 bases in the middle. For the CDR3, the DNA is TGTGCCAGAAGCTTCCGGGGGCGTAAGGGAGGCTACACCTTC. Protein product: CARSFRGRKGGYTF.

In this sample, this clone turned up once. The genes are TRBV6-6 and TRBJ2-7, with a possible D match to TRBD1 (6 bases). The CDR3 extends over 14 amino acids. CDR1 is MNHNY and CDR2 is SVGAGI in the germline V gene (reference sequence). The V and J ends lost 3 bases and 6 bases respectively, with 15 bases between them. The CDR3 region has the DNA TGTGCCAGCAGTTATGGGGGCCAGCCTGGCGAGCAGTACTTC. Translation gives CASSYGGQPGEQYF.

This clone was observed once. J is TRBJ1-5 and V is TRBV28; 7 bases fit TRBD1. Germline CDR1 and CDR2: MDHEN and SYDVKM. J was trimmed by 4 bases and V by 5 bases; bases with no gene match: 5. This CDR3 region has 14 residues. Written as DNA, the CDR3 is TGTGCCAGCAGTCAAGGGACAGAGAATCAGCCCCAGCATTTT. Protein product: CASSQGTENQPQHF. Filled out from reference TRBV28 and TRBJ1-5, the complete variable domain reads DVKVTQSSRYLVKRTGEKVFLECVQDMDHENMFWYRQDPGLGLRLIYFSYDVKMKEKGDIPEGYSVSREKKERFSLILESASTNQTSMYLCASSQGTENQPQHFGDGTRLSIL.

The chain carries TRBV6-5 and TRBJ1-2, with 7 bases matching TRBD1. The V gene's germline CDR1 is MNHEY and CDR2 SVGAGI. The CDR3 is 11 residues long. V shed 7 bases and J 9 bases; nucleotides not matched to a gene: 5. The chain's CDR3 is CASNRQGRYTF. The DNA for the CDR3 is TGTGCCAGCAATCGACAGGGACGCTACACCTTC.

The chain uses TRBV7-2 and TRBJ2-3; D unclear. CDR1 is SGHTA and CDR2 is FQGNSA in the germline V gene. Trimming cost V 5 bases and J 6 bases, with 12 bases left between them. This CDR3 is built from 13 residues. CDR3 protein: CASSGQVGDTQYF. In DNA, the CDR3 is TGTGCCAGCAGCGGGCAGGTTGGGGATACGCAGTATTTT.

V is TRBV29-1 and J is TRBJ2-7, with D possibly TRBD1 on 6 matching bases. The germline V gene encodes CDR1 SQVTM and CDR2 ANQGSEA. Trimming left V 6 bases short and J 3 bases short, with 9 bases between. This CDR3 has 11 residues. The CDR3 loop is CSVRQVYEQYF. In DNA, the CDR3 is TGCAGCGTAAGACAGGTCTACGAGCAGTACTTC.